A single sample gave rise to the 32 T cell receptor beta chains below, sequenced in a study of CD8 T cells in ankylosing spondylitis. TCRdb independently ran MiXCR on the 5' RACE reads; one entry per CDR3 protein. The sample records 250,000 to 350,000 distinct CDR3 sequences, over 15% being singletons. Sequenced: blood, either unsorted or a sorted T cell fraction (not recorded which). Receptor source: a male donor with ankylosing spondylitis or in good health (not recorded which).

This clonotype was seen a few times. V and J are TRBV10-3 and TRBJ2-7; D might be TRBD2 (6 bases). The CDR3 contains 13 residues. CDR1 and CDR2 (germline): ENHRY, SYGVKD. Trimming took 7 bases from V and 1 from J, leaving 11 bases between them. This chain's CDR3 is CAIMREGSYEQYV. CDR3 in DNA: TGTGCCATCATGCGGGAAGGGTCCTACGAGCAGTACGTC.

The table lists this clonotype with a few counts. V usage is TRBV5-1 and J usage is TRBJ2-1; 14 bases are a match to TRBD2. V trimming: 4 bases; J trimming: 6 bases; junction bases outside the gene matches: 3. Per the germline V gene, CDR1 is SGHRS and CDR2 is YFSETQ. The CDR3 is made up of 15 amino acids. CDR3 sequence: CASSGTSGSGNEQFF. The CDR3 DNA reads TGCGCCAGCAGCGGGACTAGCGGGAGCGGCAATGAGCAGTTCTTC.

Only a few counts were recorded for this clonotype. CDR3 in amino acids: CASSEINEQFF. CDR3 sequence (DNA): TGTGCCAGCAGTGAAATCAATGAGCAGTTCTTC. The chain uses TRBV6-1 and TRBJ2-1; D is unresolved. The CDR3 runs 11 residues. Germline CDR1 reads MNHNS; CDR2 reads SASEGT. The V and J ends lost 2 bases and 6 bases respectively, with 2 bases between them.

The chain uses TRBV20-1 and TRBJ2-1; 9 positions agree with TRBD1. The junction had 4 bases not matched to a gene; V was cut back by 3 bases and J by 4 bases. The CDR3 totals 14 residues. Germline V lookup: CDR1 DFQATT, CDR2 SNEGSKA (reference sequence). In DNA, the CDR3 is TGCAGTGCTAGGTGGGACAGGGATTACAATGAGCAGTTCTTC. Translating it yields CSARWDRDYNEQFF.

This chain links TRBV7-3 with TRBJ2-2; 8 positions match TRBD2. CDR1 SGHTA and CDR2 FQGTGA come from the germline V gene. The CDR3 has 16 amino acids. Unmatched junction bases numbered 9, after V lost 5 bases and J lost 4 bases. The CDR3 coding sequence is TGTGCCAGCAGCCCTCGAAGCGGGGGCCCCACCGGGGAGCTGTTTTTT. Translated, it gives CASSPRSGGPTGELFF.

This clonotype showed up many times. The rearrangement uses TRBV11-2 and TRBJ2-2, with a possible D match to TRBD2 (5 bases). CDR1 is SGHAT, CDR2 FQNNGV, per germline. V lost 2 bases and J lost 2, with 12 bases in between. The CDR3 loop spans 16 amino acids. CDR3 nucleotide sequence: TGTGCCAGCAGCTTATCCCCTAGCCTTAACACCGGGGAGCTGTTTTTT. It codes for CASSLSPSLNTGELFF.

This clonotype has a handful of counts. The chain employs TRBV24-1 and TRBJ2-2, with D unclear. Per germline, CDR1 KGHDR and CDR2 SFDVKD. V was clipped by 2 bases and J by 4 bases, with 22 bases between them. This CDR3 has 19 residues. The CDR3 nucleotides read TGTGCCACCAGTGATTCGAGCACATCCTGGCATTGGGGCACCGGGGAGCTGTTTTTT. Its translation: CATSDSSTSWHWGTGELFF.

The chain uses TRBV12-3 or TRBV12-4 and TRBJ2-2; D may match TRBD1 or TRBD2 (5 bases each). Trimming shortened V by 1 base and J by 5 bases, and 14 bases separated the two germline ends. The CDR3 runs 16 residues. DNA of the CDR3: TGTGCCAGCAGTTTAGGAGTCAGGGACCCAACCGGGGAGCTGTTTTTT. Amino acids: CASSLGVRDPTGELFF.

V and J are TRBV24-1 and TRBJ2-1; 14 bases fit TRBD2. CDR1 is KGHDR, CDR2 SFDVKD, per germline. The CDR3 has 14 amino acids. V was clipped by 7 bases and J by 6 bases; unmatched bases: 1. CDR3 coding DNA: TGTGCCACCAGAGGGACTAGCGGGAGCAATGAGCAGTTCTTC. Translation gives CATRGTSGSNEQFF.

The chain couples TRBV20-1 to TRBJ2-1; TRBD2 aligns across 8 bases. With 0 bases clipped from V and 8 bases from J, the junction kept 6 bases outside the gene matches. The CDR3 sequence is 14 residues long. CDR1 is DFQATT, CDR2 SNEGSKA, per germline (reference sequence). The CDR3 DNA is TGCAGTGCTAGAGATGCCGGGAGGGCGCATGAGCAGTTCTTC. Its translation: CSARDAGRAHEQFF.

In its sample, this clonotype was seen many times. The rearrangement joins TRBV6-5 to TRBJ2-5; possibly TRBD1 or TRBD2 for D (5 bases each). The CDR3 sequence is 14 residues long. Germline CDR1 is MNHEY and CDR2 is SVGAGI. Trimming took 0 bases from V and 4 from J, leaving 9 bases between them. CDR3 DNA sequence: TGTGCCAGCAGTTACTCTGTGGGGGTAGAGACCCAGTACTTC. Residues: CASSYSVGVETQYF.

This chain joins TRBV30 and TRBJ1-3; perhaps TRBD1 as D (5 bases). The CDR3 is made up of 14 amino acids. From germline, CDR1 is GTSNPN and CDR2 SVGIG (reference sequence). V lost 3 bases and J lost 1, with 10 bases in between. The DNA for the CDR3 is TGTGCCTGGAGGAGGGGCAGGTCTGGAAACACCATATATTTT. Amino acid sequence: CAWRRGRSGNTIYF.

The gene calls are TRBV5-6 and TRBJ1-6; D not resolved. The germline CDR1 and CDR2 sequences are SGHDT and YYEEEE. The CDR3 length is 12 residues. V gave up 2 bases and J gave up 11 bases, with 8 bases separating them. In nucleotides, the CDR3 is TGTGCCAGCAGCTTCAGACACACACCCCTCCACTTT. This codes for CASSFRHTPLHF.

The gene calls are TRBV20-1 and TRBJ1-1; the match to TRBD1 covers 7 bases. The junction had 10 bases not matched to a gene; V was cut back by 5 bases and J by 4 bases. The CDR3 totals 14 residues. The germline V gene encodes CDR1 DFQATT and CDR2 SNEGSKA (reference sequence). CDR3 bases: TGCAGTGCTGGGCGGCAGGGGGGAGGCACTGAAGCTTTCTTT. Translation gives CSAGRQGGGTEAFF.

This clonotype was recorded a few times. The CDR3: CSARKRRAEAFF. CDR3 nucleotides: TGCAGTGCTAGAAAACGGAGGGCTGAAGCTTTCTTT. J is TRBJ1-1 and V is TRBV20-1; D call uncertain. There are 12 residues in the CDR3. The V gene's germline CDR1 is DFQATT and CDR2 SNEGSKA (reference sequence). The germline V and J ends were trimmed by 2 bases and 6 bases, with 10 bases remaining between them.

This sequence joins TRBV5-1 and TRBJ2-3; 7 bases are shared with TRBD1. V lost 3 bases and J lost 2; bases outside the gene matches: 6. Germline CDR1 and CDR2: SGHRS and YFSETQ. The CDR3 length is 15 residues. CDR3 sequence reads: CASSWTGPFTDTQYF. As DNA, the CDR3 is TGCGCCAGCAGCTGGACAGGACCTTTCACAGATACGCAGTATTTT.

The CDR3 region has the DNA TGTGCCAGCAGTGAATTGGTCCATGGAGCAACTGAAGCTTTCTTT. Translated: CASSELVHGATEAFF. The rearrangement uses TRBV6-1 and TRBJ1-1; D call uncertain. The V and J ends lost 2 bases and 5 bases respectively, with 15 bases between them. The CDR3 is 15 amino acids. CDR1 MNHNS and CDR2 SASEGT come from the germline V gene.

The J gene is TRBJ2-7, the V gene TRBV2; TRBD1 matches 7 bases. Germline V gives CDR1 SNHLY, CDR2 FYNNEI. The J segment lost 3 bases and the V segment lost 3 bases, leaving 2 bases of the junction unmatched. This CDR3 contains 13 residues. The CDR3 DNA reads TGTGCCAGCAGTGAGACAGGGATCTACGAGCAGTACGTC. Its protein product is CASSETGIYEQYV.

This clonotype was seen more than once but under ten times. The J gene is TRBJ2-5, the V gene TRBV20-1; possibly TRBD2 for D (5 bases). Germline assignment: CDR1 DFQATT and CDR2 SNEGSKA (reference sequence). V shed 3 bases and J shed 2 bases, with 7 bases lying between them. This CDR3 is built from 12 residues. In DNA, the CDR3 is TGCAGTGCTAGCCGGGAACAAGAGACCCAGTACTTC. Protein sequence: CSASREQETQYF.

This chain joins TRBV12-3 or TRBV12-4 and TRBJ1-2, with 9 bases fitting TRBD1. The J segment lost 8 bases and the V segment lost 7 bases, leaving 5 bases of the junction unmatched. This CDR3 is built from 12 residues. The CDR3 reads CASTQTGGGYTF. The CDR3 DNA reads TGTGCCAGCACACAAACAGGGGGCGGCTACACCTTC.

The chain links TRBV7-2 to TRBJ1-5; a weak D match, TRBD1 (5 bases). V gave up 8 bases and J gave up 2 bases, with 10 bases separating them. The CDR3 loop spans 13 amino acids. The germline V gene has CDR1 SGHTA and CDR2 FQGNSA. In DNA, the CDR3 is TGTGCCAGCGCAGGGCGGGGCAATCAGCCCCAGCATTTT. Translated, it gives CASAGRGNQPQHF.

This rearrangement joins TRBV12-3 or TRBV12-4 to TRBJ2-3; D unclear. The CDR3 contains 15 residues. V lost 6 bases, J lost 0 bases, and 13 bases lay in between. CDR3 protein: CASSPDIPSTDTQYF. The CDR3 DNA follows: TGTGCCAGCAGCCCTGACATTCCTAGCACAGATACGCAGTATTTT.

This clonotype has at least ten counts. The chain carries TRBV21-1 and TRBJ2-7. TRBV21-1 is described as a pseudogene. The CDR3 length is 8 residues. The CDR3 loop is CASSIRSV. For the CDR3, the DNA is TGTGCCAGCAGCATTAGATCCGTC.

The chain carries TRBV20-1 and TRBJ2-3, with D possibly matching TRBD2 (5 bases). From germline, CDR1 is DFQATT and CDR2 SNEGSKA (reference sequence). V was pared by 3 bases and J by 1 base, with 20 bases between. CDR3 length: 17 amino acids. CDR3 protein: CSASSPGRSGRTDTQYF. CDR3 nucleotides: TGCAGTGCTAGCTCCCCCGGAAGGAGCGGCCGCACAGATACGCAGTATTTT.

The chain uses TRBV10-3 and TRBJ2-5; 13 nucleotides agree with TRBD2. CDR1 and CDR2 from the germline V gene are ENHRY and SYGVKD. This CDR3 region has 15 residues. J gave up 5 bases and V 5 bases, and 5 bases lay outside the gene matches. The CDR3 spells CAISPRTSGSETQYF. The CDR3 region has the DNA TGTGCCATCAGTCCTAGGACTAGCGGGAGTGAGACCCAGTACTTC.

In its sample, this clonotype was seen many times. As DNA, the CDR3 is TGCAGTGCCACGGAACAGGGCCCCAGCTCCTACAATGAGCAGTTCTTC. Translation gives CSATEQGPSSYNEQFF. This chain uses TRBV20-1 with TRBJ2-1, with a possible D match to TRBD1 (6 bases). Germline V gene data show CDR1 as DFQATT and CDR2 as SNEGSKA (reference sequence). CDR3 size: 16 residues. The V end lost 6 bases, the J end lost 0 bases, and 18 bases lay between the germline ends.

In this sample, this clonotype turned up a few times. CDR3 sequence (DNA): TGTGCCAGTCCATTATGTCAGGAGAACTACTACACAGATACGCAGTATTTT. Translated: CASPLCQENYYTDTQYF. The V and J genes are TRBV28 and TRBJ2-3, with D unclear. V gave up 9 bases and J gave up 2 bases, with 24 bases separating them. This CDR3 has 17 amino acids. Germline values: CDR1 MDHEN, CDR2 SYDVKM.

Many counts were recorded for this clonotype. The chain has TRBV27 and TRBJ2-1, with D unresolved. This CDR3 is built from 13 residues. CDR1 MNHEY and CDR2 SMNVEV come from the germline V gene (reference sequence). V gave up 3 bases and J gave up 7 bases, with 10 bases separating them. Here the CDR3 reads CASSFQYSNEQFF. The DNA for the CDR3 is TGTGCCAGCAGTTTTCAATACTCTAATGAGCAGTTCTTC.

This rearrangement joins TRBV5-1 to TRBJ1-6; 7 bases align to TRBD1. The CDR3 spans 14 residues. Trimming at V came to 4 bases and at J to 9 bases, leaving 7 bases not matched to a gene. Germline assignment: CDR1 SGHRS and CDR2 YFSETQ. CDR3 sequence reads: CASSEQGYGSPLHF. The CDR3 DNA follows: TGCGCCAGCAGCGAACAGGGGTACGGTTCACCCCTCCACTTT. The variable domain in full, with the rest retrieved from reference TRBV5-1 and TRBJ1-6, is KAGVTQTPRYLIKTRGQQVTLSCSPISGHRSVSWYQQTPGQGLQFLFEYFSETQRNKGNFPGRFSGRQFSNSRSEMNVSTLELGDSALYLCASSEQGYGSPLHFGNGTRLTVT.

This clonotype came up many times. The CDR3 protein is CASSLFQTDTQYF. The CDR3 nucleotides are TGCGCCAGCAGCTTGTTCCAGACAGATACGCAGTATTTT. The chain links TRBV5-1 to TRBJ2-3; D gene uncertain. The ends were cut back, 1 base at V and 3 bases at J, with 6 bases in the middle. Germline V lookup: CDR1 SGHRS, CDR2 YFSETQ. The CDR3 sequence is 13 residues long.

The sample holds a few counts of this clonotype. The chain has TRBV12-3 or TRBV12-4 and TRBJ2-4, with 10 bases lining up with TRBD1. The CDR3 extends over 14 amino acids. J was trimmed by 4 bases and V by 6 bases; bases with no gene match: 3. As DNA, the CDR3 is TGTGCCAGCAGAGCGGGACAGGGGAAAAACATTCAGTACTTC. As protein: CASRAGQGKNIQYF.

The chain couples TRBV30 to TRBJ1-5; the match to TRBD1 covers 9 bases. The CDR3 is 15 amino acids. V shed 2 bases and J 7 bases; nucleotides not matched to a gene: 9. The V gene's germline CDR1 is GTSNPN and CDR2 SVGIG (reference sequence). The CDR3 nucleotides read TGTGCCTGGAGTACAGGGGGCGCGGGGGGGCAGCCCCAGCATTTT. This codes for CAWSTGGAGGQPQHF.